This TCR beta chain came from a study of shared clonotypes between healthy human individuals. The healthy adult donors were HIV-negative and reported no recent acute infections or vaccinations. Sequencing was performed with immunoSEQ multiplex PCR; in TCRdb, only in-frame clones are kept and a portion is missing. The sample lists under 1,100,000 clones; approximately 70% were seen once. As for this clone: Antigen unknown.

The CDR3 is 15 residues long. J lost 0 bases, V lost 6 bases, and 4 bases had no gene match. Germline lookup yields CDR1 MNHNY and CDR2 SVGAGI (reference sequence). Study observations and caveats: Sample collection involved blood only; tissue repertoires are likely different.

Sequenced sample: memory CD4+ T cells sorted from blood. Subset given: CD45RA-negative fraction. The receptor was isolated from a man younger than 35 in good health. The chain combines TRBV6-6 with TRBJ2-2, with 7 bases that match TRBD1. The CDR3 nucleotides read TGTGCCAGCAGGGTAGGGGGCGCGAACACCGGGGAGCTGTTTTTT. Protein: CASRVGGANTGELFF.